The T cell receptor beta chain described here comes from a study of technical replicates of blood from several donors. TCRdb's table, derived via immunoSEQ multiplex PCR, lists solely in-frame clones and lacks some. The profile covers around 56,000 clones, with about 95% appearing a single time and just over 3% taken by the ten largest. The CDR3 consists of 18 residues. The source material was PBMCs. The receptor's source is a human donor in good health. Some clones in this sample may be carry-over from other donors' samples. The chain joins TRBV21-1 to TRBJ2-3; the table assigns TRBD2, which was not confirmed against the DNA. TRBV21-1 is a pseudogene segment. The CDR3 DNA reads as TGTGCCAGCAGCAAAAGGGGACTCATTTTCTCTAGCACAGATACGCAGTATTTT. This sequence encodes CASSKRGLIFSSTDTQYF.